The T cell receptor beta chain under discussion was sequenced for a study of early T cells in non-severe SARS-CoV-2 infection (dated by TCRdb to about 2021). As for the study more broadly: TCR sequencing used bulk RNA from unsorted whole blood, so alpha and beta chains could not be paired. The investigation overall reported the following: VDJdb matching was skewed toward anti-spike CD8 responses and likely underestimated virus-specific expansions, missing private and CD4 specificities.

The cysteine opens and the phenylalanine closes a CDR3 of 17 amino acids. Left in the record is the CDR3 DNA by itself, 51 bases read in frame from the first base. The germline V gene (reference sequence) gives CDR1 as GTSNPN and CDR2 as SVGIG. V is pruned by 3 bases and J by 5 bases, leaving 13 bases of the junction without a gene match. A case-control design nested within a healthcare worker cohort in London, UK, was used, with weekly nasopharyngeal swab PCR tests and blood sampling performed. Healthcare workers were recruited between 23 and 31 March 2020, during the week of the UK lockdown, and were followed weekly for up to about 16 weeks. About this clonotype: The antigen it recognizes is unknown. Nothing much larger sits one base from this clone, and base qualities are not available.

The library was obtained by 5' RACE. The sequencer listed for this sample is NextSeq 500. In the TCR library protocol, unique molecular identifiers were attached to individual cDNA molecules to correct for PCR bias and sequencing error. Both TCR alpha and beta chains were sequenced, and tight co-correlation was observed between alpha and beta sequence abundances in each sample. The source study handled its data this way. V gene, J gene and CDR3 annotation of TCR sequences was performed with Decombinator V4. TCRs were defined as expanded if a significant change between any two time points was detected under a Poisson model with p below 0.0001. Abundances of TCRs were expressed as counts per million after normalisation to the total number of TCRs sequenced in each sample. TRAV1-2 paired with TRAJ12, TRAJ20 or TRAJ33 defined MAIT TCRs, while TRAV10 paired with TRAJ18 defined iNKT TCRs. VDJdb, accessed 1 November 2021, was searched for CMV, EBV and SARS-CoV-2 annotated TCRs, with TCRs annotated for multiple antigens excluded. The public sequencing data were trimmed at Q25 with fastp and processed into clonotypes with MiXCR by TCRdb, which kept only in-frame beta chains. Records with the same CDR3 protein are collapsed into one entry carrying the most frequent genes and DNA. These V and J calls originate from TCRdb's pipeline instead of the authors' own analysis. The sample yields approximately 76,000 distinct CDR3 sequences; 12% were counted once. Together, the top ten hold about 2.7% of the sample.

Recombination joined TRBV30 with TRBJ1-6; 7 bases in the junction line up with TRBD1. Sequences were obtained from whole blood. The receptor's source is an adult who was a healthcare worker with PCR-confirmed SARS-CoV-2 infection or an uninfected control (not recorded which). The CDR3 sequence is CAWSLSLVGTDNSPLHF. The base sequence is TGTGCCTGGAGCCTGAGTTTGGTCGGGACAGATAATTCACCCCTCCACTTT.